Presented here are 3 T cell receptor beta chains from one specimen sequenced in a study of cytomegalovirus exposure and HLA in healthy donors. Use of 60 Vbeta and 13 Jbeta primers characterized the PCR. Clones were read by immunoSEQ multiplex PCR, and TCRdb kept only the in-frame ones, dropping some. The sample lists tens of thousands of clones, 70% to 85% occurring once. Sequences were obtained from PBMCs. Source of these receptors: a man in his 70s in good health and CMV-seropositive.

The V call is TRBV10-3, the J call TRBJ2-7; TRBD1 matches at 9 bases. Germline V gene sequence: CDR1 ENHRY, CDR2 SYGVKD. The CDR3 is 13 residues long. V was pared by 2 bases and J by 9 bases, with 5 bases of the junction left unmatched. The CDR3 nucleotides are TGTGCCATCAGTGAGGGACAGGGGACTTGGCAGTACTTC. Protein: CAISEGQGTWQYF.

This sequence joins TRBV10-3 and TRBJ2-5; 8 bases are a match to TRBD2. Trimming cost V 6 bases and J 5 bases; bases outside gene matches: 14. Germline V gene data show CDR1 as ENHRY and CDR2 as SYGVKD. The CDR3 runs 16 residues. The CDR3 sequence is CAISDGGRGGGETQYF. CDR3 sequence (DNA): TGTGCCATCAGCGACGGAGGTCGGGGGGGCGGGGAGACCCAGTACTTC.

The CDR3 DNA is TGCGCCAGCAGCTTGCCTGGGGGGGGTGAAGCTTTCTTT. It is translated as CASSLPGGGEAFF. This rearrangement joins TRBV5-1 to TRBJ1-1; possible D gene TRBD1, 5 bases. Germline V gives CDR1 SGHRS, CDR2 YFSETQ. This CDR3 is built from 13 residues. The V gene lost 1 base and the J gene lost 7 bases, with 11 bases spanning the gap.